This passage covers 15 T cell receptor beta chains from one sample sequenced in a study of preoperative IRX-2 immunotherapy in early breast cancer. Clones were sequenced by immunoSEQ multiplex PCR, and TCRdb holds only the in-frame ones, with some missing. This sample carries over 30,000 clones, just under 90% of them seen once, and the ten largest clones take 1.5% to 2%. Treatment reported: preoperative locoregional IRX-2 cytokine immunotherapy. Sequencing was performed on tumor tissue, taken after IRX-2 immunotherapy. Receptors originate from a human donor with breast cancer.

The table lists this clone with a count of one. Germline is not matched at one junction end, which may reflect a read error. The CDR3 DNA sequence: TGTGCCATCAGTGGGACGGAGGTCATGAACACTGAAGCTTTCTTT. Residues: CAISGTEVMNTEAFF. The chain employs TRBV6-8 and TRBJ1-1, with a possible D match to TRBD1 (5 bases). Looked up from germline, CDR1 is MNHGY and CDR2 is SAAAGT. The CDR3 spans 15 residues.

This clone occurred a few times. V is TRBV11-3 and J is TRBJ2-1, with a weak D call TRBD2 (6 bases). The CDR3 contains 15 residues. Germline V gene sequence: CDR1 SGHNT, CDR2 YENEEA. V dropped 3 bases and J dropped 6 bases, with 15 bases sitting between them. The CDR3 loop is CASSLFAGRSNEQFF. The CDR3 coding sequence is TGTGCCAGCAGCTTGTTCGCGGGAAGGTCCAATGAGCAGTTCTTC.

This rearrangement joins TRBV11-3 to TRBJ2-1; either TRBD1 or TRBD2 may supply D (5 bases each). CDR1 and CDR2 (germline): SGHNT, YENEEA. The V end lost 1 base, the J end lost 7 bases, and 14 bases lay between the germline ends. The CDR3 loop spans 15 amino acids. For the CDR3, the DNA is TGTGCCAGCAGCTTAGTGGGGACCACGAAAAATGAGCAGTTCTTC. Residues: CASSLVGTTKNEQFF.

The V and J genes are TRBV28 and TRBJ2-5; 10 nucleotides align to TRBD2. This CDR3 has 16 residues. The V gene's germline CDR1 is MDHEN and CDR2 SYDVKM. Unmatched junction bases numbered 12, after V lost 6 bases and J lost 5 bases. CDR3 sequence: CASSRIAGGGQETQYF. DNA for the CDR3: TGTGCCAGCAGCCGGATAGCGGGAGGCGGTCAGGAGACCCAGTACTTC.

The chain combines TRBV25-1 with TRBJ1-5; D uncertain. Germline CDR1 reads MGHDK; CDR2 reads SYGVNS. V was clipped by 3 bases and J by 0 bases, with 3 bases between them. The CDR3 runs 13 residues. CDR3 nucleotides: TGTGCCAGCAGTGATCATAGCAATCAGCCCCAGCATTTT. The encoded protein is CASSDHSNQPQHF.

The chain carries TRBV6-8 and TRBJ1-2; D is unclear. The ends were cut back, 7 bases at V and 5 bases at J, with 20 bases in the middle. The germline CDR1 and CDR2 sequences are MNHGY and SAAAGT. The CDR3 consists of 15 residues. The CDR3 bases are TGTGCCAGCACTTGGGCGGGCCGAGATAGATATGGCTACACCTTC. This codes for CASTWAGRDRYGYTF.

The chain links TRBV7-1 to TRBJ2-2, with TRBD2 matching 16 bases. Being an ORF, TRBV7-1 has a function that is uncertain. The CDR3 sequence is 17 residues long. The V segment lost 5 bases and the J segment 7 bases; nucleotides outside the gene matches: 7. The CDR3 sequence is CASSPGTSGRAGGELFF. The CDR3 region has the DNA TGTGCCAGCAGCCCCGGGACTAGCGGGAGGGCCGGCGGGGAGCTGTTTTTT.

The CDR3 nucleotides are TGTGCCAGCAGAGACTATCTTCCAAAGCAGTTCTTC. Its protein product is CASRDYLPKQFF. The rearrangement uses TRBV6-8 and TRBJ2-1; tentatively, D is TRBD2 (5 bases). Trimming took off 6 bases at V and 11 bases at J, with 14 bases between the two ends. The CDR3 loop spans 12 amino acids. Germline V gene sequence: CDR1 MNHGY, CDR2 SAAAGT.

The CDR3 DNA is TGTGCCATCAGGGGGACCCAGAGCTCCTACGAGCAGTACTTC. Translation: CAIRGTQSSYEQYF. The genes are TRBV10-3 and TRBJ2-7, with D possibly being TRBD1 or TRBD2 (5 bases each). This CDR3 has 14 residues. V was shortened by 6 bases and J by 0 bases, with 12 bases between the two germline ends. Germline V gene lookup returns CDR1 ENHRY and CDR2 SYGVKD.

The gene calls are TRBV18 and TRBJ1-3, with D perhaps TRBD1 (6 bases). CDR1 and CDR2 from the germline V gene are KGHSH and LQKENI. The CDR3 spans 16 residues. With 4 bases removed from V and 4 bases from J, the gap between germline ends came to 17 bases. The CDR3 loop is CASSLGHLEVGNTIYF. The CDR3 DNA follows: TGTGCCAGCTCACTGGGACACTTGGAAGTAGGAAACACCATATATTTT. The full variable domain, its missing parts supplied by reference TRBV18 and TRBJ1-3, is NAGVMQNPRHLVRRRGQEARLRCSPMKGHSHVYWYRQLPEEGLKFMVYLQKENIIDESGMPKERFSAEFPKEGPSILRIQQVVRGDSAAYFCASSLGHLEVGNTIYFGEGSWLTVV.

The CDR3 protein is CASSLEGARTRGSYNEQFF. In nucleotides, the CDR3 is TGCGCCAGCAGCTTGGAAGGTGCTCGTACTAGGGGTTCCTACAATGAGCAGTTCTTC. The rearrangement links TRBV5-1 to TRBJ2-1, with D perhaps given as TRBD1 or TRBD2 (5 bases each). Germline CDR1 SGHRS, CDR2 YFSETQ. This CDR3 is 19 amino acids long. The V end lost 0 bases, the J end lost 1 base, and 20 bases lay between the germline ends.

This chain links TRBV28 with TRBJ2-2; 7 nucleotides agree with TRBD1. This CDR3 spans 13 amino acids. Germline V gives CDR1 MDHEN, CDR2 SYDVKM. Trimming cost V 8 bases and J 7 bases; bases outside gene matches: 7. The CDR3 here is CASGQERFGELFF. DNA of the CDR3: TGTGCCAGCGGACAGGAGAGGTTCGGGGAGCTGTTTTTT.

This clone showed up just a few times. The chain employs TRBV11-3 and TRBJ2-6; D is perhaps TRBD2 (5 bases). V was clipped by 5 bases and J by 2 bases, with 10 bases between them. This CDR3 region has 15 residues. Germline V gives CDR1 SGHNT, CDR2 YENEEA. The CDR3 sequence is CASSPLGTGANVLTF. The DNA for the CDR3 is TGTGCCAGCAGCCCACTAGGGACTGGGGCCAACGTCCTGACTTTC.

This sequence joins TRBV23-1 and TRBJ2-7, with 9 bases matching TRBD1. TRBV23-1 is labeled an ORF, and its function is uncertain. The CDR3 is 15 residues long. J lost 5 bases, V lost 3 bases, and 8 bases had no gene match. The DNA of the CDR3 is TGCGCCAGCAGTCAGCCCGGGACAGGGTTCGACGAGCAGTACTTC. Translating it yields CASSQPGTGFDEQYF.

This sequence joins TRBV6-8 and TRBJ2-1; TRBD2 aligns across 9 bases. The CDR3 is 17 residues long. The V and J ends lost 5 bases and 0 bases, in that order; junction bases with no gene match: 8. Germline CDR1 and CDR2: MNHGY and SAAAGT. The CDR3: CASSGASGTPSYNEQFF. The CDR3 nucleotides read TGTGCCAGCAGTGGAGCTAGCGGGACTCCCTCCTACAATGAGCAGTTCTTC.